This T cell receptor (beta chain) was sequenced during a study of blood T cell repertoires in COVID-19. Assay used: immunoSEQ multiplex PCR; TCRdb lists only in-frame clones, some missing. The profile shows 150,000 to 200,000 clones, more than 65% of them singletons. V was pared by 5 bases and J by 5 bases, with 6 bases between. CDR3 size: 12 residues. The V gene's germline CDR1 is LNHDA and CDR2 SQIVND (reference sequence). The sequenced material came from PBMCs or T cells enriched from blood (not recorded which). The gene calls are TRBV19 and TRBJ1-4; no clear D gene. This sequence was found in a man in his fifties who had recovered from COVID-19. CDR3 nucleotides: TGTGCCAGTAGTTTACTGAATGAAAAACTGTTTTTT. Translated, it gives CASSLLNEKLFF.